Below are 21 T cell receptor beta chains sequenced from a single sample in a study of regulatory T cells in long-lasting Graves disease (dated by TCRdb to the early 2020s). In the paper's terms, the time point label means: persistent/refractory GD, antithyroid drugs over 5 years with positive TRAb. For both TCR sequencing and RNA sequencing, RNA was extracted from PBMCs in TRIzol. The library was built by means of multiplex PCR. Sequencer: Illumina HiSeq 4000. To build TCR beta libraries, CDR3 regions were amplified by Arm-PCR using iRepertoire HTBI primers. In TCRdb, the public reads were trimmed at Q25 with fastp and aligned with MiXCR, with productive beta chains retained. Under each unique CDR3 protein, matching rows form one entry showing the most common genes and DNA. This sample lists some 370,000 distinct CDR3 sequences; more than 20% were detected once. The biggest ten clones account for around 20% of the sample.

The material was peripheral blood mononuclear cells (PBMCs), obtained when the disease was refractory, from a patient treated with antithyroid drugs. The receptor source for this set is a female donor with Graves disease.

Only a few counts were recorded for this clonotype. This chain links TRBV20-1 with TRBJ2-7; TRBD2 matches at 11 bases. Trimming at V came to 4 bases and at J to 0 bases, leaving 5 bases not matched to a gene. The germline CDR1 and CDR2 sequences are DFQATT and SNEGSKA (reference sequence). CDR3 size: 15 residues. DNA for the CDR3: TGCAGTGCTACGGGGACTAGCGGTGACTCCTACGAGCAGTACTTC. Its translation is CSATGTSGDSYEQYF.

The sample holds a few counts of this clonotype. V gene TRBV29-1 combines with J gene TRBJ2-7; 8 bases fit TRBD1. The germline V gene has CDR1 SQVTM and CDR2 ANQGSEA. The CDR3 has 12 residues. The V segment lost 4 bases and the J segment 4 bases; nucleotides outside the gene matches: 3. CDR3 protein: CSVGTGSYEQYF. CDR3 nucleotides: TGCAGCGTTGGGACAGGGTCTTACGAGCAGTACTTC.

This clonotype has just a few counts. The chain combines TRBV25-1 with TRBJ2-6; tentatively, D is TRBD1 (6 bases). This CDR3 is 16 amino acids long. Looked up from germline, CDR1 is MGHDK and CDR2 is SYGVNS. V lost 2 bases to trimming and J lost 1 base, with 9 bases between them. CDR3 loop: CASSEHTGSGANVLTF. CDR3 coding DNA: TGTGCCAGCAGTGAACATACAGGGTCTGGGGCCAACGTCCTGACTTTC.

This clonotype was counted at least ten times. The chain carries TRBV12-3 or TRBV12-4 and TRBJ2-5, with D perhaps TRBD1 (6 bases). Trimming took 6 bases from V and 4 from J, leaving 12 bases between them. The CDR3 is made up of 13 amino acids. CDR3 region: CASRKQGGETQYF. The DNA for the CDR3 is TGTGCCAGCAGAAAACAGGGTGGAGAGACCCAGTACTTC.

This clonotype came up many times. The CDR3 region is CSASDRGLNGYTF. The CDR3 DNA reads TGCAGTGCTTCTGACAGGGGGCTAAATGGCTACACCTTC. The gene calls are TRBV20-1 and TRBJ1-2; 10 bases fit TRBD1. The J segment lost 6 bases and the V segment lost 5 bases, leaving 6 bases of the junction unmatched. This CDR3 spans 13 amino acids. Germline CDR1 and CDR2: DFQATT and SNEGSKA (reference sequence).

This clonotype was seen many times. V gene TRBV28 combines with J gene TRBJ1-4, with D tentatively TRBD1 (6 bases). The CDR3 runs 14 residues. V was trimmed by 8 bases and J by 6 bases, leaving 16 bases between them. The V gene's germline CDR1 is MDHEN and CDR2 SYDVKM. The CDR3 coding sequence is TGTGCCAGCCACGGGGGGGCCCTGGATGAAAAACTGTTTTTT. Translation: CASHGGALDEKLFF.

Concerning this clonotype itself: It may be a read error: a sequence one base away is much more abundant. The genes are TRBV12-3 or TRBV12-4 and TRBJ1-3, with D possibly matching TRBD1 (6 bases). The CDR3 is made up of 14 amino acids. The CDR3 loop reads CAGSFQGKGNTIYF. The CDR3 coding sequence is TGTGCCGGCAGTTTCCAGGGGAAGGGAAACACCATATATTTT.

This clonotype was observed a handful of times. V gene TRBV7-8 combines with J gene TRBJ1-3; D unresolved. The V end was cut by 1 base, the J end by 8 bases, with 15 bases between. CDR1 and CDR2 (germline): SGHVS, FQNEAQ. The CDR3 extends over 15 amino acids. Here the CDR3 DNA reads TGTGCCAGCAGCTTAGGGCTGGGTGGTAGACACACCATATATTTT. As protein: CASSLGLGGRHTIYF.

The CDR3 region has the DNA TGCAGCGTTGAGACGAGCGGGAGCCGTGGGGAGACCCAGTACTTC. Protein product: CSVETSGSRGETQYF. The V call is TRBV29-1, the J call TRBJ2-5; TRBD2 aligns across 8 bases. CDR3 size: 15 residues. V dropped 3 bases and J dropped 5; count of bases not matched to a gene: 11. Germline lookup yields CDR1 SQVTM and CDR2 ANQGSEA.

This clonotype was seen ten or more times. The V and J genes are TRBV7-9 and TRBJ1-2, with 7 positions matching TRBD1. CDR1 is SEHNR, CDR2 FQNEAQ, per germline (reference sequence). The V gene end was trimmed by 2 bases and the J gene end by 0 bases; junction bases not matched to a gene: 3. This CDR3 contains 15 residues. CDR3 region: CASSLTTGPNYGYTF. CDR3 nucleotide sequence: TGTGCCAGCAGCTTAACGACAGGGCCTAACTATGGCTACACCTTC.

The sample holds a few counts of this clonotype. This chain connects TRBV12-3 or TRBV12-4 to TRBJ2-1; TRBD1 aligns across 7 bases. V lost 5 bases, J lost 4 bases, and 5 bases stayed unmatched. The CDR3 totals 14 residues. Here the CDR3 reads CASSLTGPYNEQFF. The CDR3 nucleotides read TGTGCCAGCAGTCTGACAGGGCCTTACAATGAGCAGTTCTTC.

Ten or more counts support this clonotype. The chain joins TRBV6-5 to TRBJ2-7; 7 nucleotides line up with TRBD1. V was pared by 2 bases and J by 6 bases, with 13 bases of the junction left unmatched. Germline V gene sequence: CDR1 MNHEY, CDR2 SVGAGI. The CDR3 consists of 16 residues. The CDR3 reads CASSYLKLTGSGEQYF. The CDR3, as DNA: TGTGCCAGCAGTTACCTCAAATTGACAGGGTCCGGCGAGCAGTACTTC.

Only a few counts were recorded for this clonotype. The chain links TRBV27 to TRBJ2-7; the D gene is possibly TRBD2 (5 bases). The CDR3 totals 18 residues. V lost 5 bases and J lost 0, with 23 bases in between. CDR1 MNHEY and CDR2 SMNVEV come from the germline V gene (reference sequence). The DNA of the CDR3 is TGTGCCAGCAGTCCATTTTATGCGCCGGAGGAGCTCTCCTACGAGCAGTACTTC. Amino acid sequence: CASSPFYAPEELSYEQYF.

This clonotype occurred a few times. CDR3 DNA: TGCAGCCCGGGCCGTTTGGCTTTCTTT. Its translation is CSPGRLAFF. This sequence joins TRBV29-1 and TRBJ1-1; D gene uncertain. This CDR3 is 9 amino acids long. The germline gives CDR1 SQVTM, CDR2 ANQGSEA. V gave up 8 bases and J gave up 11 bases, with 12 bases separating them.

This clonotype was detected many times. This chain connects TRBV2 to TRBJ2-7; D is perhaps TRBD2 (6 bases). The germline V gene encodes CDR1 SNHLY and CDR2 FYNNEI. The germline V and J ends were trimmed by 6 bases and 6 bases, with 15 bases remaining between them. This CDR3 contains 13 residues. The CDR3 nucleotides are TGTGCCAGCAGACCCGGGGCGCGGGGCGAGCAGTACTTC. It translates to CASRPGARGEQYF.

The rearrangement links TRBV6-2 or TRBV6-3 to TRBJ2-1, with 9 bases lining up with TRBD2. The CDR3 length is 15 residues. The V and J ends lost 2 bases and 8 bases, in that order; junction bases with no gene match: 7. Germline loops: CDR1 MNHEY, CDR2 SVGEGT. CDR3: CASSYGLAGLDEQFF. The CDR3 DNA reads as TGTGCCAGCAGTTACGGTCTAGCGGGACTCGATGAGCAGTTCTTC.

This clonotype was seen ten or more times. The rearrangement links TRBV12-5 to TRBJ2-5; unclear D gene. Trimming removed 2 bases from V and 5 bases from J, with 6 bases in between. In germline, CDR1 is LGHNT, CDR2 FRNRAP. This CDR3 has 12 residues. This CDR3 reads CASGLSRETQYF. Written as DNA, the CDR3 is TGTGCTAGTGGTTTGTCGAGGGAGACCCAGTACTTC.

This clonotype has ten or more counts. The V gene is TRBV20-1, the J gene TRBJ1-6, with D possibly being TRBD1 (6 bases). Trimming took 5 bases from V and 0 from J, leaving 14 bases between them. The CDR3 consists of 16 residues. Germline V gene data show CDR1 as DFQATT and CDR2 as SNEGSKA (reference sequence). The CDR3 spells CSAYPGHSSYNSPLHF. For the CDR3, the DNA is TGCAGTGCTTATCCGGGACACAGCTCCTATAATTCACCCCTCCACTTT.

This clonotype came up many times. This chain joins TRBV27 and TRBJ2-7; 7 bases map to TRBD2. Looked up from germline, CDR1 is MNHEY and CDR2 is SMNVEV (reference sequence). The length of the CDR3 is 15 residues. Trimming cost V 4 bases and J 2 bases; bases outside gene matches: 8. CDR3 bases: TGTGCCAGCAGTTATGGGACTACCCCAACCTACGAGCAGTACTTC. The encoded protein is CASSYGTTPTYEQYF.

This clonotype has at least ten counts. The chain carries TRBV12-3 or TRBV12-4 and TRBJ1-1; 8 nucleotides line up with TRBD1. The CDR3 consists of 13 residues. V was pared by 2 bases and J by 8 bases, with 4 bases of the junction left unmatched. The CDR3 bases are TGTGCCAGCAGTTTACAGGGGGCCGGAGAAGCTTTCTTT. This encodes CASSLQGAGEAFF.

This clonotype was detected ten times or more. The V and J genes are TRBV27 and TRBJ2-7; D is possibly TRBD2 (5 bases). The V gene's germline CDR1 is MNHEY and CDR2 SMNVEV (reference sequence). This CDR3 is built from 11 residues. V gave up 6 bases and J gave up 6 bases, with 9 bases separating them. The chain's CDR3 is CASRERGEQYF. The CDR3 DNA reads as TGTGCCAGCAGGGAACGGGGCGAGCAGTACTTC.